This entry features one T cell receptor (beta chain) sequence. V gave up 8 bases and J gave up 2 bases; unmatched junction bases: 9. CDR3 length: 15 amino acids. From germline, CDR1 is LGHNA and CDR2 YSLEER. These data belong to a study of molecular identifiers for immune sequencing clone quantification. In TCRdb, the PCR reads were re-called with MiXCR into one record per CDR3 protein. In the table there are about 510,000 distinct CDR3 sequences, about 20% of which are singletons. The chain combines TRBV4-3 with TRBJ2-7, with 10 bases that match TRBD1. The sequence was collected from a human donor in good health. Some libraries in this study had Jurkat cell RNA spiked in. Sequenced sample: naive CD8+ T cells from blood, with Jurkat cell RNA spiked in. The sample's subset: FACS-sorted CD8+CD4-CCR7+CD45RA+ naive T cells. The CDR3 loop is CASGLGQGETYEQYF. For the CDR3, the DNA is TGCGCCAGCGGCCTCGGACAGGGGGAAACCTACGAGCAGTACTTC.